One sample yielded the 12 T cell receptor beta chains listed below, sequenced in a study of Ad26.COV2.S vaccination and SARS-CoV-2 variants. As for treatment: roughly 18 received Ad26.COV2.S at low or high dose, single or two shots; 5 received placebo; per-sample allocation not given. Material that was analyzed had been drawn on day 63 after the first vaccine or placebo injection. Here immunoSEQ multiplex PCR was the method, and the copy in TCRdb shows in-frame clones only, minus some. The data contain more than 400,000 clones, about 90% of them seen just once; the ten biggest clones take up less than 2%. The starting material was peripheral blood, obtained in a trial of Ad26.COV2.S vaccine versus placebo. The receptors were gathered from a person aged 18-65 years who received the Ad26.COV2.S COVID-19 vaccine or a placebo.

J is TRBJ1-2 and V is TRBV28, with a weak D call TRBD1 (6 bases). Germline loops: CDR1 MDHEN, CDR2 SYDVKM. V lost 2 bases and J lost 5, with 12 bases in between. The CDR3 consists of 14 residues. The DNA for the CDR3 is TGTGCCAGCAGTTTACATCAGGGGTTGTATGGCTACACCTTC. This codes for CASSLHQGLYGYTF.

Here the CDR3 reads CASSPGGGSTDTQYF. As DNA, the CDR3 is TGCGCCAGCAGCCCTGGAGGGGGTTCCACAGATACGCAGTATTTT. The chain has TRBV5-1 and TRBJ2-3; D tentatively reads TRBD1 or TRBD2 (6 bases each). This CDR3 spans 15 amino acids. Germline loops: CDR1 SGHRS, CDR2 YFSETQ. Trimming removed 4 bases from V and 2 bases from J, with 14 bases in between.

The chain joins TRBV11-2 to TRBJ2-1; 9 bases agree with TRBD2. CDR1 and CDR2 from the germline V gene are SGHAT and FQNNGV. Trimming at V came to 3 bases and at J to 11 bases, leaving 11 bases not matched to a gene. The length of the CDR3 is 15 residues. DNA of the CDR3: TGTGCCAGCAGCTTTGGACTAGCGTTCCCAATGCAGCAGTTCTTC. As protein: CASSFGLAFPMQQFF.

This chain links TRBV19 with TRBJ1-5, with D possibly being TRBD1 (6 bases). Germline V gene sequence: CDR1 LNHDA, CDR2 SQIVND (reference sequence). This CDR3 region has 15 residues. V was pared by 3 bases and J by 0 bases, with 9 bases between. CDR3 sequence reads: CASSIRQVSNQPQHF. The CDR3 bases are TGTGCCAGTAGTATCAGACAGGTTAGCAATCAGCCCCAGCATTTT.

The V and J genes are TRBV6-5 and TRBJ2-1, with D perhaps matching TRBD1 (6 bases). Trimming took 5 bases from V and 5 from J, leaving 13 bases between them. This CDR3 is built from 14 residues. CDR1 MNHEY and CDR2 SVGAGI come from the germline V gene. CDR3 residues: CASSPGASHNEQFF. Here the CDR3 DNA reads TGTGCCAGCAGTCCAGGGGCTAGCCACAATGAGCAGTTCTTC.

This clone was recorded once. This rearrangement joins TRBV6-5 to TRBJ2-5; maybe TRBD1 (6 bases). Germline CDR1 is MNHEY and CDR2 is SVGAGI. The CDR3 extends over 14 amino acids. With 2 bases removed from V and 5 bases from J, the gap between germline ends came to 12 bases. The CDR3 loop is CASSYPTGSETQYF. As DNA, the CDR3 is TGTGCCAGCAGTTACCCCACAGGGTCGGAGACCCAGTACTTC.

The chain links TRBV29-1 to TRBJ2-5; no clear D. The germline gives CDR1 SQVTM, CDR2 ANQGSEA. Trimming removed 5 bases at V and 2 bases at J, with 15 bases between. The CDR3 is 14 amino acids. The CDR3 DNA is TGCAGCGTTAGGATGCACGGGCGACAAGAGACCCAGTACTTC. This sequence encodes CSVRMHGRQETQYF.

This rearrangement joins TRBV18 to TRBJ2-1; 9 bases line up with TRBD1. The V gene's germline CDR1 is KGHSH and CDR2 LQKENI. V shed 4 bases, J shed 10 bases, and the junction held 17 bases outside the gene matches. This CDR3 contains 17 residues. DNA for the CDR3: TGTGCCAGCTCACTCGTTACAGGGGGCCCTCCATCGGGAGAGCAGTTCTTC. Its translation is CASSLVTGGPPSGEQFF.

This chain uses TRBV28 with TRBJ1-2; 11 bases are shared with TRBD1. The CDR3 totals 16 residues. The germline gives CDR1 MDHEN, CDR2 SYDVKM. The J segment lost 7 bases and the V segment lost 5 bases, leaving 12 bases of the junction unmatched. In DNA, the CDR3 is TGTGCCAGCAGTAATCATCCGGGACAGGGGGAACGTGGCTACACCTTC. Protein: CASSNHPGQGERGYTF.

The table lists this clone with a count of one. The V call is TRBV7-8, the J call TRBJ2-1; perhaps TRBD1 as D (5 bases). In germline, CDR1 is SGHVS, CDR2 FQNEAQ. Between the trimmed V and J ends, which lost 1 base and 7 bases, there was a span of 17 bases. The length of the CDR3 is 16 residues. The CDR3, as DNA: TGTGCCAGCAGCTTAGTTCTCTCAGGGTTAAGGAATGAGCAGTTCTTC. Protein: CASSLVLSGLRNEQFF.

The chain employs TRBV5-1 and TRBJ1-5, with D hard to call. The CDR3 is 13 amino acids. CDR1 is SGHRS, CDR2 YFSETQ, per germline. Between the trimmed V and J ends, which lost 0 bases and 11 bases, there was a span of 12 bases. CDR3 protein: CASSLDPYGTQHF. CDR3 nucleotide sequence: TGCGCCAGCAGCTTGGACCCCTACGGGACCCAGCATTTT.

This clone has a single count. The chain joins TRBV19 to TRBJ1-2, with D unresolved. Trimming removed 0 bases from V and 4 bases from J, with 15 bases in between. There are 16 residues in the CDR3. Germline CDR1 LNHDA, CDR2 SQIVND (reference sequence). The CDR3 loop is CASSIDVLPFTYGYTF. The CDR3 DNA is TGTGCCAGTAGTATAGACGTTCTTCCATTTACCTATGGCTACACCTTC.